This TCR beta chain was identified in a study of T cell repertoires in cytomegalovirus infection. The CDR3 has 14 amino acids. Per the germline V gene, CDR1 is SGHVS and CDR2 is FQNEAQ. Trimming removed 7 bases at V and 5 bases at J, with 17 bases between. MiXCR, applied by TCRdb to the reads, yields one record per CDR3 protein. This sample has roughly 230,000 distinct CDR3 sequences, with over 15% found just once. This clonotype was seen many times. This receptor was identified in a human donor in good health (CMV status not recorded). Some clones in this sample may be carry-over from other donors' samples. Sequencing was carried out using CD8+ T cells from PBMCs. V is TRBV7-8 and J is TRBJ2-5; perhaps TRBD2 as D (5 bases). The CDR3 nucleotides are TGTGCCAGCACCGAGGGCCGACTCCCCGAGACCCAGTACTTC. It codes for CASTEGRLPETQYF.